This T cell receptor (beta chain) was recorded in a study of cytomegalovirus exposure and HLA in healthy donors. Primers for the PCR totalled 60 Vbeta and 13 Jbeta. The table came from immunoSEQ multiplex PCR; TCRdb's copy has only in-frame clones and leaves some out. This sample has roughly 180,000 clones, with roughly 78% found just once. Germline assignment: CDR1 SGHTS and CDR2 YDEGEE. J was trimmed by 7 bases and V by 3 bases; bases with no gene match: 2. CDR3 length: 13 residues. The V and J genes are TRBV5-8 and TRBJ2-7; TRBD1 matches at 12 bases. Specimen: PBMCs. This receptor was obtained from a woman aged 25 to 45 in good health and CMV-seronegative. In DNA, the CDR3 is TGTGCCAGCAGCTGGGACAGGGGGCGAGAGCAGTACTTC. As protein: CASSWDRGREQYF. Full variable domain (outside the CDR3, taken from reference TRBV5-8 and TRBJ2-7): EAGVTQSPTHLIKTRGQQATLRCSPISGHTSVYWYQQALGLGLQFLLWYDEGEERNRGNFPPRFSGRQFPNYSSELNVNALELEDSALYLCASSWDRGREQYFGPGTRLTVT.